This T cell receptor (beta chain) was identified in a study of identifying expanded T cells in peripheral blood. This clone occurred a few times. Libraries were prepared by immunoSEQ multiplex PCR; TCRdb keeps only in-frame clonotypes and omits some of them. This table holds about 63,000 clones, around 86% found once. The V gene end was trimmed by 0 bases and the J gene end by 8 bases; junction bases not matched to a gene: 20. The CDR3 contains 20 residues. Germline loops: CDR1 WSHSY, CDR2 SAAADI. V is TRBV10-2 and J is TRBJ1-2, with TRBD1 matching over 11 bases. Sequenced input: blood. The source is a person aged 18 to 69 in good health. For the CDR3, the DNA is TGCGCCAGCAGTGAGTCGAGTGAGGGACAGGGGGTCCTTAACCCCATCGGCTACACCTTC. This sequence encodes CASSESSEGQGVLNPIGYTF.